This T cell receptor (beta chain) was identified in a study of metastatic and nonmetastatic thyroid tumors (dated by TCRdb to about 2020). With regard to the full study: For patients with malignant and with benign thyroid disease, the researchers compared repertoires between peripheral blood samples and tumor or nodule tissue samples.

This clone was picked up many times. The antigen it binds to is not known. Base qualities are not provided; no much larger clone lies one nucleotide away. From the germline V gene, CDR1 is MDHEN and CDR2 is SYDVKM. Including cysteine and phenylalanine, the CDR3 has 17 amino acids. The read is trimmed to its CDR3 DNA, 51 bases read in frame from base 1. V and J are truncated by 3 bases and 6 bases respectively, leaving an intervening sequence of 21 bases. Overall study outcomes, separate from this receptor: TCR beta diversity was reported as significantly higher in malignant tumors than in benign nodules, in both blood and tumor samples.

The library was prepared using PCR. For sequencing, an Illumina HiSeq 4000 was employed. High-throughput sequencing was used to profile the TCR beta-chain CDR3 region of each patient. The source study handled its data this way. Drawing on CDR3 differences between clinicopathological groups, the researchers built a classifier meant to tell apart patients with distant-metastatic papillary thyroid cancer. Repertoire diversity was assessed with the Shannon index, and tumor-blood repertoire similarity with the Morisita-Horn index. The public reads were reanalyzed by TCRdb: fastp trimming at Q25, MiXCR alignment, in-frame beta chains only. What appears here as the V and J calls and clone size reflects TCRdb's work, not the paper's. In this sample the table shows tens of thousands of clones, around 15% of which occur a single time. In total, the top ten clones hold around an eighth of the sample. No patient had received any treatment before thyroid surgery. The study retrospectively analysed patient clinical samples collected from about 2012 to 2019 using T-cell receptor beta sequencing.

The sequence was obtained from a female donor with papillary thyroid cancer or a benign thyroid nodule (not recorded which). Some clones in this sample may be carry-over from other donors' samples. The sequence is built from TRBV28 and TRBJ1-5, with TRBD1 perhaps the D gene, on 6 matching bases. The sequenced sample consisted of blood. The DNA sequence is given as TGTGCCAGCAGTTTTGACCCCGGGAGGGGGTCGAGTCAGCCCCAGCATTTT. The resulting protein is CASSFDPGRGSSQPQHF.